The 25 T cell receptor beta chains below were found in one sample sequenced in a study of blood T cell repertoires in COVID-19. TCRdb's copy holds only in-frame clones and misses some; the assay was immunoSEQ multiplex PCR. The sample contains more than 85,000 clones, about 81% of which appear only once. Sequencing used peripheral blood. The receptors come from an elderly man with acute or convalescent COVID-19.

This chain joins TRBV21-1 and TRBJ2-2; TRBD1 is the table's D call, not checked against the DNA. TRBV21-1 is classified as a pseudogene. The CDR3 contains 15 residues. The CDR3, as DNA: TGTGCCAGCAACTCTGGGGACACAGACACCGGGGAGCTGTTTTTT. It translates to CASNSGDTDTGELFF.

This sequence joins TRBV5-6 and TRBJ1-2, with D possibly being TRBD1 (5 bases). V was pared by 4 bases and J by 0 bases, with 13 bases between. Germline V gene sequence: CDR1 SGHDT, CDR2 YYEEEE. The CDR3 totals 15 residues. CDR3 DNA: TGTGCCAGCAGCCCGGGGGACCCTACTAACTATGGCTACACCTTC. As protein: CASSPGDPTNYGYTF.

This rearrangement joins TRBV6-4 to TRBJ2-1; TRBD2 matches at 13 bases. This CDR3 is built from 16 residues. The J segment lost 2 bases and the V segment lost 5 bases, leaving 3 bases of the junction unmatched. Germline V gene lookup returns CDR1 MRHNA and CDR2 SNTAGT. CDR3 nucleotide sequence: TGTGCCAGCAGTTGGACTAGCGGGAGCCCCTACAATGAGCAGTTCTTC. It encodes CASSWTSGSPYNEQFF.

The chain couples TRBV5-5 to TRBJ2-3, with 10 bases lining up with TRBD1. The CDR3 has 16 amino acids. CDR1 is SGHKS and CDR2 is YYEKEE in the germline V gene (reference sequence). The trim removed 4 bases at V and 7 bases at J, leaving 12 bases unmatched. CDR3 loop: CASSRPPTGGMNTQYF. The CDR3, as DNA: TGTGCCAGCAGCCGCCCCCCGACAGGGGGCATGAATACGCAGTATTTT.

The V gene is TRBV18, the J gene TRBJ2-7; tentative D call: TRBD2 (5 bases). This CDR3 has 15 residues. V was pared by 2 bases and J by 3 bases, with 14 bases between. Germline V gives CDR1 KGHSH, CDR2 LQKENI. This CDR3 is CASSPLESGIYEQYF. In DNA form, the CDR3 reads TGTGCCAGCTCACCATTAGAGAGCGGAATCTACGAGCAGTACTTC. Based on the CDR3 plus reference TRBV18 and TRBJ2-7, the full variable domain is NAGVMQNPRHLVRRRGQEARLRCSPMKGHSHVYWYRQLPEEGLKFMVYLQKENIIDESGMPKERFSAEFPKEGPSILRIQQVVRGDSAAYFCASSPLESGIYEQYFGPGTRLTVT.

V gene TRBV7-9 combines with J gene TRBJ1-5; 12 bases are a match to TRBD1. This CDR3 comprises 15 residues. Germline lookup yields CDR1 SEHNR and CDR2 FQNEAQ (reference sequence). J lost 8 bases, V lost 3 bases, and 5 bases had no gene match. CDR3 sequence: CASSLGQGAEEPQHF. The CDR3, as DNA: TGTGCCAGCAGCTTGGGACAGGGGGCCGAGGAGCCCCAGCATTTT.

V is TRBV5-1 and J is TRBJ2-7; tentative D call: TRBD1 (6 bases). The CDR3 loop spans 15 amino acids. With 2 bases removed from V and 0 bases from J, the gap between germline ends came to 12 bases. Germline V gene lookup returns CDR1 SGHRS and CDR2 YFSETQ. The DNA for the CDR3 is TGCGCCAGCAGCTTCGCAAGGGGGAGCTCCTACGAGCAGTACTTC. It codes for CASSFARGSSYEQYF.

This chain connects TRBV9 to TRBJ2-2; perhaps TRBD2 as D (6 bases). The CDR3 spans 18 residues. In germline, CDR1 is SGDLS, CDR2 YYNGEE. Trimming took 4 bases from V and 0 from J, leaving 19 bases between them. The CDR3 DNA follows: TGTGCCAGCAGCCCCGGCCGGGGGATCCGCGCGAACACCGGGGAGCTGTTTTTT. As protein: CASSPGRGIRANTGELFF.

The CDR3 here is CASSQKGRAQGTGELFF. The CDR3 nucleotides are TGTGCCAGCAGCCAAAAGGGGAGGGCACAGGGAACCGGGGAGCTGTTTTTT. The chain couples TRBV3-1 (or the pseudogene TRBV3-2) to TRBJ2-2, with D possibly matching TRBD2 (7 bases). Germline values: CDR1 LGHDT, CDR2 YNNKEL (reference sequence). The CDR3 contains 17 residues. The V gene lost 2 bases and the J gene lost 5 bases, with 18 bases spanning the gap.

The CDR3 here is CASGGRDYNEQFF. The DNA for the CDR3 is TGTGCCAGTGGAGGTCGGGATTACAATGAGCAGTTCTTC. This chain joins TRBV19 and TRBJ2-1; possibly TRBD2 for D (5 bases). CDR3 length: 13 amino acids. Trimming removed 8 bases from V and 4 bases from J, with 12 bases in between. CDR1 is LNHDA, CDR2 SQIVND, per germline (reference sequence). The whole variable domain, filled in from reference TRBV19 and TRBJ2-1, reads DGGITQSPKYLFRKEGQNVTLSCEQNLNHDAMYWYRQDPGQGLRLIYYSQIVNDFQKGDIAEGYSVSREKKESFPLTVTSAQKNPTAFYLCASGGRDYNEQFFGPGTRLTVL.

V usage is TRBV5-6 and J usage is TRBJ2-5, with 9 bases fitting TRBD2. J lost 7 bases, V lost 6 bases, and 13 bases had no gene match. Germline CDR1 SGHDT, CDR2 YYEEEE. This CDR3 region has 15 residues. The CDR3 loop reads CASNGAGGLGGTQYF. For the CDR3, the DNA is TGTGCCAGCAATGGAGCGGGAGGCCTCGGGGGGACCCAGTACTTC.

This chain connects TRBV5-1 to TRBJ2-3; 7 bases map to TRBD2. Trimming cost V 2 bases and J 4 bases; bases outside gene matches: 13. This CDR3 spans 17 amino acids. Germline assignment: CDR1 SGHRS and CDR2 YFSETQ. CDR3 DNA: TGCGCCAGCAGCTTCTTAGCTTGGGGGAGGGCCCCAGATACGCAGTATTTT. This translates into CASSFLAWGRAPDTQYF.

J is TRBJ1-1 and V is TRBV11-2, with 9 nucleotides matching TRBD1. The trim removed 7 bases at V and 5 bases at J, leaving 11 bases unmatched. The germline CDR1 and CDR2 sequences are SGHAT and FQNNGV. The CDR3 covers 15 residues. The CDR3 loop reads CASNHGQGRRTEAFF. The DNA for the CDR3 is TGTGCCAGCAACCACGGACAGGGGCGGAGAACTGAAGCTTTCTTT.

The genes are TRBV3-1 (or the pseudogene TRBV3-2) and TRBJ2-4; unclear D gene. Germline CDR1 and CDR2: LGHDT and YNNKEL (reference sequence). The CDR3 contains 17 residues. V was trimmed by 2 bases and J by 0 bases, leaving 14 bases between them. The CDR3, as DNA: TGTGCCAGCAGCCAATATCGTGGGCCGGAAGCCAAAAACATTCAGTACTTC. Protein product: CASSQYRGPEAKNIQYF.

This chain connects TRBV7-8 to TRBJ2-7; 7 bases map to TRBD1. CDR3 length equals 14 residues. With V trimmed by 4 bases and J by 0 bases, 3 bases remained unmatched. The germline CDR1 and CDR2 sequences are SGHVS and FQNEAQ. Here the CDR3 reads CASSSRDSSYEQYF. DNA of the CDR3: TGTGCCAGCAGCTCCCGGGACAGCTCCTACGAGCAGTACTTC.

This chain connects TRBV27 to TRBJ2-5; TRBD2 might be the D (5 bases). In germline, CDR1 is MNHEY, CDR2 SMNVEV (reference sequence). V was clipped by 2 bases and J by 5 bases, with 9 bases between them. The CDR3 loop spans 13 amino acids. The CDR3 nucleotides read TGTGCCAGCAGTTTACGGACTCTCGAGACCCAGTACTTC. Translated, it gives CASSLRTLETQYF.

V usage is TRBV12-5 and J usage is TRBJ1-1; D perhaps matches TRBD1 (5 bases). V was clipped by 5 bases and J by 1 base, with 17 bases between them. The CDR3 covers 16 residues. CDR1 and CDR2 from the germline V gene are LGHNT and FRNRAP. CDR3 nucleotide sequence: TGTGCTAGTGGTGGGGGGACTGCTGATGGGAACACTGAAGCTTTCTTT. It is translated as CASGGGTADGNTEAFF.

CDR3 in amino acids: CASRDRGHGYTF. Written as DNA, the CDR3 is TGTGCCAGCAGAGACAGGGGGCATGGCTACACCTTC. The rearrangement uses TRBV28 and TRBJ1-2; 10 bases map to TRBD1. Germline CDR1 is MDHEN and CDR2 is SYDVKM. This CDR3 is 12 amino acids long. Germline trimming cut 6 bases from V and 6 bases from J; bases unmatched to any gene: 1.

V gene TRBV11-2 combines with J gene TRBJ1-5; no clear D gene. V shed 1 base and J shed 6 bases, with 13 bases lying between them. CDR3 length equals 15 residues. Germline loops: CDR1 SGHAT, CDR2 FQNNGV. As DNA, the CDR3 is TGTGCCAGCAGCTTAGGCAGGTCAAAAGGTCAGCCCCAGCATTTT. Translation: CASSLGRSKGQPQHF.

The rearrangement uses TRBV12-5 and TRBJ1-2; D is possibly TRBD1 (6 bases). This CDR3 has 16 residues. V shed 3 bases and J shed 0 bases, with 14 bases lying between them. Per the germline V gene, CDR1 is LGHNT and CDR2 is FRNRAP. CDR3 sequence: CASGFLTGNTNYGYTF. DNA of the CDR3: TGTGCTAGTGGTTTCCTCACAGGGAATACTAACTATGGCTACACCTTC.

The chain employs TRBV5-1 and TRBJ1-6; D perhaps matches TRBD1 (5 bases). CDR1 SGHRS and CDR2 YFSETQ come from the germline V gene. V was cut by 4 bases and J by 7 bases, with 12 bases left in between. CDR3 size: 14 residues. The CDR3 is CASSHLRGNSPLHF. CDR3 bases: TGCGCCAGCAGCCACCTCCGGGGGAATTCACCCCTCCACTTT.

J is TRBJ2-7 and V is TRBV7-2; the match to TRBD2 covers 7 bases. The CDR3 length is 19 residues. Germline V gene sequence: CDR1 SGHTA, CDR2 FQGNSA. With 5 bases clipped from V and 1 base from J, the junction kept 20 bases outside the gene matches. CDR3 bases: TGTGCCAGCAGCCCACGCCGGGCCGCTATGCGGGAGAGTTCCTACGAGCAGTACTTC. Encoded protein: CASSPRRAAMRESSYEQYF. Filled out from reference TRBV7-2 and TRBJ2-7, the complete variable domain reads GAGVSQSPSNKVTEKGKDVELRCDPISGHTALYWYRQSLGQGLEFLIYFQGNSAPDKSGLPSDRFSAERTGGSVSTLTIQRTQQEDSAVYLCASSPRRAAMRESSYEQYFGPGTRLTVT.

The V and J genes are TRBV6-4 and TRBJ2-6, with 7 bases lining up with TRBD1. The J segment lost 0 bases and the V segment lost 1 base, leaving 6 bases of the junction unmatched. The CDR3 contains 18 residues. CDR1 is MRHNA and CDR2 is SNTAGT in the germline V gene. The CDR3 bases are TGTGCCAGCAGTGACTTAGGGGACAGTAGCTCTGGGGCCAACGTCCTGACTTTC. As protein: CASSDLGDSSSGANVLTF.

This clone was seen a handful of times. The rearrangement joins TRBV11-2 to TRBJ2-7; 7 nucleotides agree with TRBD1. Germline lookup yields CDR1 SGHAT and CDR2 FQNNGV. J gave up 3 bases and V 6 bases, and 8 bases lay outside the gene matches. This CDR3 contains 14 residues. The CDR3 bases are TGTGCCAGCAGTTTGCCCGGGACAGTCTACGAGCAGTACTTC. This codes for CASSLPGTVYEQYF.

This clone has only one observation. The chain employs TRBV28 and TRBJ1-3; D is unresolved. V lost 5 bases and J 2 bases, leaving 10 bases between the germline ends. Germline CDR1 and CDR2: MDHEN and SYDVKM. The CDR3 covers 14 residues. The CDR3: CASSDPGTGNTIYF. In DNA form, the CDR3 reads TGTGCCAGCAGTGATCCGGGAACTGGAAACACCATATATTTT.